This T cell receptor (beta chain) was sequenced for a study of regulatory T cells in long-lasting Graves disease. CDR3-region Arm-PCR and iRepertoire HTBI primers produced the TCR beta libraries. In the authors' workflow: 62 TRBV and about 14 TRBJ segments were identified across samples. TCRdb redid the calling of the multiplex PCR reads with MiXCR, one entry per CDR3 protein. The V and J calls reflect TCRdb's pipeline rather than the authors' work. This sample has 420,000 or so distinct CDR3 sequences, with around 24% found just once. Germline CDR1 and CDR2: SNHLY and FYNNEI. Trimming stripped 5 bases from V and 7 bases from J, with 3 bases between. The CDR3 has 11 residues. This clonotype was seen repeatedly, ten times or more. Described time point: persistent/refractory GD, antithyroid drugs over 5 years with positive TRAb. The TCR library was made from RNA that had been extracted from PBMCs in TRIzol.

The sequences come from peripheral blood mononuclear cells (PBMCs), collected when the disease was refractory, from a patient treated with antithyroid drugs. The V gene is TRBV2, the J gene TRBJ1-6, with D uncertain. This sequence originates from a female donor with Graves disease. CDR3 sequence (DNA): TGTGCCAGCAGTCAAAATTCACCCCTCCACTTT. Amino acids: CASSQNSPLHF.